A selection of T cell receptor beta chains follows, all from one sample in a study of cytomegalovirus exposure and HLA in healthy donors. Data came from immunoSEQ multiplex PCR; TCRdb stores just in-frame clones and leaves some out. The data show 120,000 or so clones, with 80% seen just once and about 2.5% held by the top ten. Sequenced: PBMCs. All receptors derive from a man between 25 and 39 years old in good health and CMV-seronegative. CDR3s include the opening cysteine and the closing phenylalanine or tryptophan. Each record gives: clone size, V gene, J gene, D gene, CDR3 protein, CDR3 DNA. The D gene is left open where the match is weak. Some rows mark clone size as missing; the rest say once, few, many or name a class of expanded clone.

>NA|TRBV21-1|TRBJ2-7|NA
CASSKEAEHPSYEQYF
TGTGCCAGCAGCAAAGAGGCGGAACATCCCAGCTACGAGCAGTACTTC
>few|TRBV7-9|TRBJ2-7|NA
CASSLQANSYEQYF
TGTGCCAGCAGCCTACAGGCTAACTCCTACGAGCAGTACTTC
>NA|TRBV7-2|TRBJ2-5|NA
CASSFMLNRETQYF
TGTGCCAGCAGCTTTATGCTCAATCGGGAGACCCAGTACTTC
>NA|TRBV6-1|TRBJ2-2|NA
CASSDSENTGELFF
TGTGCCAGCAGTGATAGCGAGAACACCGGGGAGCTGTTTTTT
>NA|TRBV5-5|TRBJ2-7|NA
CASSKTGSTAENYEQYF
TGTGCCAGCAGCAAGACAGGTTCCACCGCAGAAAACTACGAGCAGTACTTC
>NA|TRBV7-2|TRBJ2-7|NA
CASSQQGLSTYEQYF
TGTGCCAGCAGCCAACAGGGATTATCTACCTACGAGCAGTACTTC
>once|TRBV18|TRBJ2-3|NA
CASSPGGPPGDTQYF
TGTGCCAGCTCACCGGGGGGTCCCCCTGGGGATACGCAGTATTTT
>NA|TRBV21-1|TRBJ2-5|NA
CASSKREPGFETQYF
TGTGCCAGCAGCAAAAGGGAGCCTGGGTTCGAGACCCAGTACTTC
>once|TRBV25-1|TRBJ2-3|TRBD1
CASSERDRVFPADTQYF
TGTGCCAGCAGTGAACGGGACAGGGTTTTTCCCGCGGATACGCAGTATTTT
>NA|TRBV10-2|TRBJ2-1|NA
CASSESDPSALLEQFF
TGCGCCAGCAGTGAGTCGGACCCTAGCGCTCTGCTTGAGCAGTTCTTC
>NA|TRBV7-9|TRBJ2-7|NA
CASSFPLGVEQYF
TGTGCCAGCAGCTTTCCCCTAGGGGTCGAGCAGTACTTC
>NA|TRBV4-1|TRBJ2-2|TRBD1
CASSQRGQTNTGELFF
TGCGCCAGCAGCCAAAGGGGACAGACGAACACCGGGGAGCTGTTTTTT
>NA|TRBV7-2|TRBJ2-7|TRBD1
CASSLGDRAGEQYF
TGTGCCAGCAGCTTAGGGGACAGGGCAGGCGAGCAGTACTTC
>NA|TRBV7-8|TRBJ2-1|NA
CASRDPGRVDNEQFF
TGTGCCAGCAGAGACCCAGGCAGGGTTGACAATGAGCAGTTCTTC
>NA|TRBV6-6|TRBJ2-1|TRBD1
CASSYYQGARNEQFF
TGTGCCAGCAGTTACTACCAGGGGGCACGAAATGAGCAGTTCTTC
>NA|TRBV6-5|TRBJ2-1|TRBD1
CASRAGTGSYNEQFF
TGTGCCAGCAGGGCCGGGACAGGGAGCTACAATGAGCAGTTCTTC
>NA|TRBV9|TRBJ2-7|TRBD2
CASSLGEGPYEQYF
TGTGCCAGCAGCCTGGGGGAGGGTCCCTACGAGCAGTACTTC
>few|TRBV9|TRBJ2-1|NA
CASSVATGGRSYNEQFF
TGTGCCAGCAGCGTAGCTACTGGCGGGCGCTCCTACAATGAGCAGTTCTTC
>NA|TRBV27|TRBJ2-7|TRBD2
CASSWRGLAGVSYEQYF
TGTGCCAGTTCCTGGAGGGGACTAGCGGGTGTTTCCTACGAGCAGTACTTC
>few|TRBV6-1|TRBJ1-1|NA
CASSEIHSYTEAFF
TGTGCCAGCAGTGAAATTCACAGTTACACTGAAGCTTTCTTT
>NA|TRBV7-8|TRBJ2-3|TRBD1
CASSTTPGRGLVTDTQYF
TGTGCCAGCAGCACAACACCAGGCAGGGGGCTGGTGACAGATACGCAGTATTTT
>NA|TRBV19|TRBJ1-1|NA
CATTHWETTEAFF
TGTGCCACCACCCATTGGGAGACCACTGAAGCTTTCTTT
>once|TRBV28|TRBJ1-2|TRBD1
CASSLSRTGDGYTF
TGTGCCAGCAGTTTGAGTCGGACAGGGGACGGCTACACCTTC
>once|TRBV30|TRBJ2-1|TRBD2
CAWSVASGINNEQFF
TGTGCCTGGAGTGTAGCTAGCGGGATCAACAATGAGCAGTTCTTC
>once|TRBV6-1|TRBJ2-7|TRBD2
CASSEPRLATYEQYF
TGTGCCAGCAGTGAACCCCGACTAGCCACCTACGAGCAGTACTTC
>NA|TRBV9|TRBJ1-3|NA
CASTSGVAGDTIYF
TGTGCCAGCACTTCGGGGGTGGCCGGGGACACCATATATTTT
>NA|TRBV27|TRBJ2-7|NA
CASSFFTGDEQYF
TGTGCCAGCAGTTTTTTCACAGGCGACGAGCAGTACTTC
>NA|TRBV18|TRBJ2-5|NA
CASSPTRYQETQYF
TGTGCCAGCTCACCTACGCGCTACCAAGAGACCCAGTACTTC
>few|TRBV11-3|TRBJ2-5|NA
CASSLGPTGRETQYF
TGTGCCAGCAGCTTAGGCCCCACAGGACGAGAGACCCAGTACTTC
>NA|TRBV7-8|TRBJ2-2|TRBD1
CASRMGQGNTGELFF
TGTGCCAGCAGAATGGGACAGGGGAACACCGGGGAGCTGTTTTTT
>NA|TRBV10-2|TRBJ2-1|TRBD2
CASTGLAGDNEQFF
TGCGCCAGCACCGGACTAGCGGGAGACAATGAGCAGTTCTTC
>NA|TRBV6-1|TRBJ1-1|NA
CASGPRVAFF
TGTGCCAGCGGGCCCCGCGTAGCTTTCTTT
>NA|TRBV6-1|TRBJ2-1|TRBD2
CASSEGTSGSNEQFF
TGTGCCAGCAGTGAGGGGACTAGCGGGAGCAATGAGCAGTTCTTC
>NA|TRBV13|TRBJ2-7|NA
CASSLRAGLNEQYF
TGTGCCAGCAGCTTAAGGGCGGGATTGAACGAGCAGTACTTC
>NA|TRBV19|TRBJ1-2|TRBD1
CASRWDREGYTF
TGTGCCAGTAGATGGGACAGGGAAGGCTACACCTTC
>NA|TRBV6-4|TRBJ2-1|NA
CASSPGPTYNEQFF
TGTGCCAGCAGCCCTGGGCCCACCTACAATGAGCAGTTCTTC
>NA|TRBV29-1|TRBJ2-7|TRBD1
CSANRGTYEQYF
TGCAGCGCCAACAGGGGAACTTACGAGCAGTACTTC